The T cell receptor beta chain under discussion was sequenced for a study of OX40 agonist ivuxolimab in advanced cancers. Study-level information: The study enrolled dose-escalation patients with hepatocellular carcinoma, melanoma, renal cell or head and neck cancer.

The V gene's germline CDR1 is MNHNY and CDR2 SVGAGI (reference sequence). Between the trimmed V and J ends, which lost 2 bases and 4 bases, there was a span of 6 bases. The CDR3 extends over 13 amino acids. Only in-frame clones appear in the TCRdb table, and some are missing; sequencing was by immunoSEQ multiplex PCR. The sample includes 60,000 to 80,000 clones, approximately 79% of them seen just once. This clone was detected only once. This sequence was found in an adult with an advanced solid tumor such as melanoma, head and neck, liver or kidney cancer. The specimen was CD4+ or CD8+ T cells sorted from blood, collected in a trial of the OX40 agonist ivuxolimab. The chain uses TRBV6-6 and TRBJ1-3; D gene ambiguous. CDR3 region: CASSYVGGNTIYF. The CDR3 bases are TGTGCCAGCAGTTACGTAGGGGGAAACACCATATATTTT.